This T cell receptor beta chain was recovered during a study of T cell responses to AZD1222 COVID-19 vaccine. Using immunoSEQ multiplex PCR, the repertoire was profiled, and TCRdb retains in-frame clones only, with some absent. The profile shows 15,000 to 20,000 clones, 81% of them singletons. Germline values: CDR1 SGHTA, CDR2 FQGNSA. Trimming removed 2 bases from V and 2 bases from J, with 6 bases in between. The length of the CDR3 is 14 residues. The specimen was peripheral blood, collected 28 days after the second AZD1222 dose. The source of this sequence is an adult who received the AZD1222 COVID-19 vaccine. The V gene is TRBV7-2, the J gene TRBJ2-2; D is undetermined. CDR3 sequence (DNA): TGTGCCAGCAGCTTACCATTCAACACCGGGGAGCTGTTTTTT. Protein sequence: CASSLPFNTGELFF. Together with reference TRBV7-2 and TRBJ2-2, the CDR3 gives the full variable domain: GAGVSQSPSNKVTEKGKDVELRCDPISGHTALYWYRQSLGQGLEFLIYFQGNSAPDKSGLPSDRFSAERTGGSVSTLTIQRTQQEDSAVYLCASSLPFNTGELFFGEGSRLTVL.